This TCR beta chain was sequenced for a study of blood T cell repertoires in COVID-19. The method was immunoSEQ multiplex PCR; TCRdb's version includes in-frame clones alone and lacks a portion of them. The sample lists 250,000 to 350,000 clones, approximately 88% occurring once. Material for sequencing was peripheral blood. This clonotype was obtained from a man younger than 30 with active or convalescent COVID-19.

CDR3 region: CASTRGGTDQETQYF. In DNA, the CDR3 is TGTGCCAGCACTAGAGGGGGGACAGACCAAGAGACCCAGTACTTC. This chain joins TRBV9 and TRBJ2-5, with D possibly being TRBD1 (7 bases). CDR1 and CDR2 from the germline V gene are SGDLS and YYNGEE. The V end was cut by 6 bases, the J end by 0 bases, with 15 bases between. This CDR3 spans 15 amino acids.